This TCR beta chain was profiled in a study of CD8 T cells in ankylosing spondylitis. Study-level points and caveats: Disease-linked clones bore a CD8+ phenotype and were relatively rare in peripheral blood. Blood from ankylosing spondylitis patients appeared to carry a characteristic roughly 8-variant TCR beta motif. The clones that were linked to disease were reported to be significantly enriched in matched synovial fluid samples from ankylosing spondylitis patients. Existing reports had already noted some motif variants in reactive arthritis synovial fluid and blood.

The CDR3 runs 12 residues. Germline V gene lookup returns CDR1 GTSNPN and CDR2 SVGIG (reference sequence). The ends were cut back, 3 bases at V and 11 bases at J, with 16 bases in the middle. With regard to this clonotype: The antigen remains undetermined.

TCRdb used MiXCR to reprocess the 5' RACE reads, holding one entry per CDR3 protein. The top ten clones hold roughly 6.8% of a sample with around 250,000 distinct CDR3 sequences, around a tenth of them seen once. This TCR derives from a male donor with ankylosing spondylitis or in good health (not recorded which). V and J are TRBV30 and TRBJ1-1; unclear D gene. The sample consisted of blood, either unsorted or a sorted T cell fraction (not recorded which). CDR3 sequence: CAWRPLSATAFF. The CDR3 DNA sequence: TGTGCCTGGAGGCCCTTATCTGCCACGGCTTTCTTT.